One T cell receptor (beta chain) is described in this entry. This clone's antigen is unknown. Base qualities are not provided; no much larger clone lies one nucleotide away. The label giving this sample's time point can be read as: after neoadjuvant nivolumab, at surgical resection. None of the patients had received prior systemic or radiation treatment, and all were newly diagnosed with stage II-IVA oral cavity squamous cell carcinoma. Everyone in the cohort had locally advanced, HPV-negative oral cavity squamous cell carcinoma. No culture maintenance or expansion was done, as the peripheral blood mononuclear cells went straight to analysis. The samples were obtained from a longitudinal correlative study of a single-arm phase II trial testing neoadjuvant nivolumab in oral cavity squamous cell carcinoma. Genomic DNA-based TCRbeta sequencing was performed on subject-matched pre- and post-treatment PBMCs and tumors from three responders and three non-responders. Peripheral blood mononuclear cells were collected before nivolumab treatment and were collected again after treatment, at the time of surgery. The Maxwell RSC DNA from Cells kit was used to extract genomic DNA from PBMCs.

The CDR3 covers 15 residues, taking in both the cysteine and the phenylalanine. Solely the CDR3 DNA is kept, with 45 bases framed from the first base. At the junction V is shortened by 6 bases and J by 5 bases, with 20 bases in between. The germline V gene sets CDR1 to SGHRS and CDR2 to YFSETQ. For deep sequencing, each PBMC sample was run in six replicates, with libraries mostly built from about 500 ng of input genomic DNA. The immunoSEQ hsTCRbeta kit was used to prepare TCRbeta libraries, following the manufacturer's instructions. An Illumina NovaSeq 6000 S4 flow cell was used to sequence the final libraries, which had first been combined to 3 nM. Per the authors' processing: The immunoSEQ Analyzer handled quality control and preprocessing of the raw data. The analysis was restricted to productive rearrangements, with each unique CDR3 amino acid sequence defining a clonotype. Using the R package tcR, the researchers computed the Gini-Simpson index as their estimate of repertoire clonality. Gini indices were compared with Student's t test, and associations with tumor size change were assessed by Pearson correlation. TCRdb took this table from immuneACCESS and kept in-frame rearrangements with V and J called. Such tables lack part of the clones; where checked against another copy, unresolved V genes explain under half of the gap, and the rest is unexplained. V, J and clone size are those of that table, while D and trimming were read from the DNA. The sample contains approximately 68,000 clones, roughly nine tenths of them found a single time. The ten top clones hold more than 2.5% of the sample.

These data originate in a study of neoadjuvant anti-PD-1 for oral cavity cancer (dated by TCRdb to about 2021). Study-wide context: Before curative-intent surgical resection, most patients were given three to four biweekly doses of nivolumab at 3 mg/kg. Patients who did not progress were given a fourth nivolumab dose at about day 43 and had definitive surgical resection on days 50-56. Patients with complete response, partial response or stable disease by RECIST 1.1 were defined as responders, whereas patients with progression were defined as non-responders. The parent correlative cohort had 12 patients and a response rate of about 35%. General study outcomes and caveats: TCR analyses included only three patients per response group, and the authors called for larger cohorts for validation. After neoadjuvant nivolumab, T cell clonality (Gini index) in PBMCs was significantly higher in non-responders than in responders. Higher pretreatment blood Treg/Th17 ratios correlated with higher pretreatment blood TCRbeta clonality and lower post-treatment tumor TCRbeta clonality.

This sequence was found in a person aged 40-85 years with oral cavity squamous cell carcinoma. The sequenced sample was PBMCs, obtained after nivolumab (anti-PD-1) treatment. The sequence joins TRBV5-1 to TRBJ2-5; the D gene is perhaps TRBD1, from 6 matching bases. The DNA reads TGCGCCAGCACCACGCAGAGGGGGTTCAGGGAGACCCAGTACTTC. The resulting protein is CASTTQRGFRETQYF.